This T cell receptor (beta chain) was sequenced in a study of radiation and T cells in renal cell carcinoma. Study results and limitations: Top 100 clonotypes averaged approximately 54% in irradiated versus around 45% in nephrectomy-only tumors. No pretreatment tumor biopsies were available for baseline clonotypes.

The assay was immunoSEQ multiplex PCR, and TCRdb's table has in-frame clones only and misses some. The sample lists some 9,700 clones, roughly 55% occurring once. Treatment given: 15 Gy SBRT to primary tumor, nephrectomy 4 weeks later. A note on this clone: As yet, its antigen is unknown.

V dropped 7 bases and J dropped 3 bases, with 15 bases sitting between them. The V gene's germline CDR1 is SNHLY and CDR2 FYNNEI. The CDR3 is made up of 14 amino acids. V is TRBV2 and J is TRBJ1-1; possible D gene TRBD1, 6 bases. This TCR derives from a man aged 60 to 69 with renal cell carcinoma. Here the sequenced sample was tumor tissue, taken from a patient whose treatment included radiotherapy and nephrectomy. The CDR3 loop reads CASNQRGTDTEAFF. CDR3 in DNA: TGTGCCAGCAACCAAAGGGGGACGGACACTGAAGCTTTCTTT.